The 30 T cell receptor beta chains in this list originate from one sample, sequenced in a study of cytomegalovirus exposure and HLA in healthy donors. The PCR contained 60 Vbeta and 13 Jbeta primers. Method: immunoSEQ multiplex PCR; TCRdb's copy keeps in-frame clones and lacks some. The sample has 170,000 or so clones; around 80% are singletons. The source material was PBMCs. The receptors originated from a man aged 35-49 years in good health and CMV-seronegative.

J is TRBJ1-4 and V is TRBV7-9, with 8 bases lining up with TRBD1. Germline CDR1 and CDR2: SEHNR and FQNEAQ (reference sequence). The CDR3 runs 14 residues. Trimming removed 5 bases from V and 8 bases from J; junction bases left unmatched: 7. The CDR3 loop reads CASSLRTGQEKLFF. CDR3 coding DNA: TGTGCCAGCAGCCTTCGGACAGGGCAAGAAAAACTGTTTTTT.

V and J are TRBV5-4 and TRBJ2-1, with 11 positions matching TRBD2. The J segment lost 4 bases and the V segment lost 5 bases, leaving 5 bases of the junction unmatched. The CDR3 runs 15 residues. Per germline, CDR1 SGHNT and CDR2 YYREEE (reference sequence). The CDR3 spells CASSLGTSGYNEQFF. CDR3 nucleotide sequence: TGTGCCAGCAGTTTAGGGACTAGCGGTTACAATGAGCAGTTCTTC.

This clone occurred once. The V and J genes are TRBV15 and TRBJ1-6; D might be TRBD1 (5 bases). Germline CDR1 and CDR2: LNHNV and YYDKDF (reference sequence). The V end was cut by 1 base, the J end by 10 bases, with 14 bases between. CDR3 length: 15 amino acids. The CDR3 is CATSRGGWSTSPLHF. The CDR3 nucleotides read TGTGCCACCAGCAGAGGGGGCTGGTCGACGTCACCCCTCCACTTT.

The chain carries TRBV5-1 and TRBJ2-7, with 15 bases lining up with TRBD2. J lost 0 bases, V lost 4 bases, and 8 bases had no gene match. The germline gives CDR1 SGHRS, CDR2 YFSETQ. This CDR3 spans 18 amino acids. The CDR3 loop reads CASSIGLAGGLGSYEQYF. The CDR3 DNA sequence: TGCGCCAGCAGCATCGGACTAGCGGGGGGGCTGGGCTCCTACGAGCAGTACTTC.

This chain connects TRBV10-2 to TRBJ1-5; D is unclear. The CDR3 length is 15 residues. Trimming shortened V by 2 bases and J by 7 bases, and 15 bases separated the two germline ends. The germline V gene has CDR1 WSHSY and CDR2 SAAADI. The CDR3 bases are TGCGCCAGCAGTGAGACGTCGGTGGGAGGCCAGCCCCAGCATTTT. Its protein product is CASSETSVGGQPQHF.

This clone was observed a single time. The same CDR3 also results from other DNA sequences found in this sample. The chain is built from TRBV9 and TRBJ2-3, with 10 nucleotides matching TRBD2. Germline trimming cut 2 bases from V and 1 base from J; bases unmatched to any gene: 16. There are 20 residues in the CDR3. Looked up from germline, CDR1 is SGDLS and CDR2 is YYNGEE. DNA for the CDR3: TGTGCCAGCAGCGTGAGGCCTCTAGCGGGGGCCCCCTCCGGCACAGATACGCAGTATTTT. This codes for CASSVRPLAGAPSGTDTQYF.

This sequence joins TRBV18 and TRBJ2-5; the D gene is possibly TRBD2 (6 bases). CDR1 and CDR2 from the germline V gene are KGHSH and LQKENI. The CDR3 has 13 amino acids. V lost 8 bases, J lost 1 base, and 11 bases lay in between. This chain's CDR3 is CASRSSGQETQYF. DNA of the CDR3: TGTGCCAGCCGAAGTAGCGGCCAAGAGACCCAGTACTTC.

V and J are TRBV5-8 and TRBJ1-1; D gene uncertain. V was shortened by 0 bases and J by 4 bases, with 10 bases between the two germline ends. This CDR3 has 14 residues. Germline V CDR1 and CDR2: SGHTS, YDEGEE. CDR3 nucleotides: TGTGCCAGCAGCTTGGAGGAGGGCGTCACTGAAGCTTTCTTT. As protein: CASSLEEGVTEAFF.

The gene calls are TRBV7-2 and TRBJ2-7; 9 bases line up with TRBD2. Per germline, CDR1 SGHTA and CDR2 FQGNSA. V lost 4 bases and J lost 9; bases outside the gene matches: 10. This CDR3 contains 14 residues. As DNA, the CDR3 is TGTGCCAGCAGCTCCCTTTGGCGGGAGGGCGGGCAGTACTTC. Its protein product is CASSSLWREGGQYF.

A single count supports this clone. V gene TRBV21-1 combines with J gene TRBJ2-1; TRBD2 is the table's D call, not checked against the DNA. TRBV21-1 is flagged as a pseudogene. CDR3 length equals 16 residues. CDR3 protein: CASRRKELADYNEQFF. CDR3 in DNA: TGTGCCAGCCGCCGTAAGGAACTAGCAGACTACAATGAGCAGTTCTTC.

V is TRBV9 and J is TRBJ1-4, with D unclear. The V gene lost 0 bases and the J gene lost 8 bases, with 11 bases spanning the gap. Per germline, CDR1 SGDLS and CDR2 YYNGEE. The CDR3 runs 14 residues. The CDR3 loop reads CASSVGPGGEKLFF. In DNA form, the CDR3 reads TGTGCCAGCAGCGTAGGGCCCGGCGGGGAAAAACTGTTTTTT.

The J gene is TRBJ1-2, the V gene TRBV2, with a possible D match to TRBD1 (6 bases). This CDR3 is built from 13 residues. V lost 7 bases and J 3 bases, leaving 12 bases between the germline ends. Per germline, CDR1 SNHLY and CDR2 FYNNEI. CDR3 coding DNA: TGTGCCAGCAACGCAGGGGTCGACTATGGCTACACCTTC. This codes for CASNAGVDYGYTF.

This clone was observed once. The chain links TRBV4-1 to TRBJ2-1; possibly TRBD2 for D (5 bases). The CDR3 has 14 amino acids. The germline V gene has CDR1 MGHRA and CDR2 YSYEKL. Trimming removed 1 base at V and 8 bases at J, with 12 bases between. The CDR3 DNA follows: TGCGCCAGCAGCCAAGCGGTTGTCGGGGATGAGCAGTTCTTC. This sequence encodes CASSQAVVGDEQFF.

The gene calls are TRBV20-1 and TRBJ2-3; 7 bases match TRBD2. The trim removed 8 bases at V and 2 bases at J, leaving 1 base unmatched. CDR3 length equals 11 residues. The germline CDR1 and CDR2 sequences are DFQATT and SNEGSKA (reference sequence). As DNA, the CDR3 is TGCAGTAGCGGGATCACAGATACGCAGTATTTT. Translation: CSSGITDTQYF.

The CDR3 region has the DNA TGTGCCAGCAGTTTTCGCGGGAGGCGATCCTACGAGCAGTACTTC. Translated, it gives CASSFRGRRSYEQYF. The J gene is TRBJ2-7, the V gene TRBV6-5, with 8 bases identical to TRBD2. Germline V gene lookup returns CDR1 MNHEY and CDR2 SVGAGI. The ends lost 4 bases at V and 1 base at J; junction bases unmatched: 6. There are 15 residues in the CDR3.

This chain joins TRBV21-1 and TRBJ2-1; TRBD1, as called in the table, went unchecked against the DNA. TRBV21-1 is classified as a pseudogene. This CDR3 has 16 residues. CDR3 nucleotides: TGTGCCAGCAGCAAAGGCACTCAGGGGTTCTACAATGAGCAGTTCTTC. It encodes CASSKGTQGFYNEQFF.

The chain uses TRBV2 and TRBJ2-7, with TRBD1 matching over 7 bases. The CDR3 runs to 14 residues. The V gene end was trimmed by 4 bases and the J gene end by 3 bases; junction bases not matched to a gene: 6. Germline V gene sequence: CDR1 SNHLY, CDR2 FYNNEI. CDR3 region: CASSGTGGVYEQYF. The CDR3 DNA sequence: TGTGCCAGCAGTGGGACAGGAGGAGTCTACGAGCAGTACTTC.

This clone was recorded a few times. The genes are TRBV5-1 and TRBJ2-3; weak D call: TRBD2 (6 bases). The germline V gene encodes CDR1 SGHRS and CDR2 YFSETQ. V was shortened by 0 bases and J by 4 bases, with 15 bases between the two germline ends. The CDR3 runs to 16 residues. CDR3 protein: CASSLEFGTPPDTQYF. The CDR3 nucleotides read TGCGCCAGCAGCTTGGAGTTTGGGACTCCCCCAGATACGCAGTATTTT.

This chain connects TRBV13 to TRBJ2-7; 10 nucleotides match TRBD2. Trimming cost V 4 bases and J 2 bases; bases outside gene matches: 8. Germline V lookup: CDR1 PRHDT, CDR2 FYEKMQ (reference sequence). The CDR3 has 16 residues. The CDR3 bases are TGTGCCAGCAGCTCCGAGTTAGCGGGAGGCGCCTACGAGCAGTACTTC. As protein: CASSSELAGGAYEQYF.

The gene calls are TRBV9 and TRBJ1-1, with D maybe TRBD1 (6 bases). V lost 4 bases to trimming and J lost 0 bases, with 16 bases between them. The CDR3 runs to 16 residues. Germline-derived CDR1 and CDR2 are SGDLS and YYNGEE. This CDR3 is CASSPAGARMNTEAFF. In DNA, the CDR3 is TGTGCCAGCAGCCCAGCGGGGGCGCGGATGAACACTGAAGCTTTCTTT.

This chain connects TRBV2 to TRBJ2-6; no reliable D call. V was shortened by 1 base and J by 1 base, with 8 bases between the two germline ends. CDR1 and CDR2 from the germline V gene are SNHLY and FYNNEI. CDR3 length: 16 amino acids. The DNA for the CDR3 is TGTGCCAGCAGTGAAGGGGCCCGGTCTGGGGCCAACGTCCTGACTTTC. The encoded protein is CASSEGARSGANVLTF.

This chain uses TRBV9 with TRBJ2-7, with TRBD2 identical over 7 bases. Germline V gene data show CDR1 as SGDLS and CDR2 as YYNGEE. CDR3 size: 15 residues. V shed 0 bases and J 4 bases; nucleotides not matched to a gene: 7. CDR3 nucleotide sequence: TGTGCCAGCAGCGTAGAGATGGGGGAGGGATACGAGCAGTACTTC. Its protein product is CASSVEMGEGYEQYF.

The V gene is TRBV5-1, the J gene TRBJ2-1, with unresolved D. The germline V gene encodes CDR1 SGHRS and CDR2 YFSETQ. V lost 4 bases, J lost 7 bases, and 9 bases lay in between. There are 12 residues in the CDR3. The CDR3 is CASSPTTNEQFF. The CDR3 DNA follows: TGCGCCAGCAGCCCAACTACAAATGAGCAGTTCTTC.

The chain uses TRBV6-6 and TRBJ1-2; TRBD1 aligns across 7 bases. V shed 1 base and J 0 bases; nucleotides not matched to a gene: 5. Germline V gene data show CDR1 as MNHNY and CDR2 as SVGAGI (reference sequence). This CDR3 contains 16 residues. In nucleotides, the CDR3 is TGTGCCAGCAGTTACTTAGGGACAGCTACTAACTATGGCTACACCTTC. Protein sequence: CASSYLGTATNYGYTF.

The CDR3: CASSYLAVGNTGELFF. Written as DNA, the CDR3 is TGCGCCAGCAGCTATCTAGCGGTAGGGAACACCGGGGAGCTGTTTTTT. The V gene is TRBV5-1, the J gene TRBJ2-2, with 7 bases identical to TRBD2. CDR3 length: 16 amino acids. V shed 3 bases and J 1 base; nucleotides not matched to a gene: 6. Germline assignment: CDR1 SGHRS and CDR2 YFSETQ.

The rearrangement links TRBV5-1 to TRBJ2-1; D is perhaps TRBD2 (7 bases). V lost 4 bases to trimming and J lost 8 bases, with 16 bases between them. The CDR3 extends over 14 amino acids. Per the germline V gene, CDR1 is SGHRS and CDR2 is YFSETQ. The CDR3 here is CASSPRGPGDEQFF. The CDR3 nucleotides read TGCGCCAGCAGCCCGCGGGGGCCAGGGGATGAGCAGTTCTTC.

This chain connects TRBV9 to TRBJ2-7; 11 nucleotides align to TRBD2. CDR3 length: 14 residues. The ends lost 4 bases at V and 4 bases at J; junction bases unmatched: 4. Germline V lookup: CDR1 SGDLS, CDR2 YYNGEE. CDR3 coding DNA: TGTGCCAGCAGCAGTAGCGGGAGGGGGTACGAGCAGTACTTC. Protein product: CASSSSGRGYEQYF.

This chain connects TRBV6-5 to TRBJ2-7, with 8 nucleotides matching TRBD1. V was pared by 0 bases and J by 3 bases, with 7 bases of the junction left unmatched. This CDR3 is built from 16 residues. The germline gives CDR1 MNHEY, CDR2 SVGAGI. In DNA form, the CDR3 reads TGTGCCAGCAGTTACTCCCTTGCAGGGGGCGTCTACGAGCAGTACTTC. Its protein product is CASSYSLAGGVYEQYF.

Concerning this clone: The same CDR3 can be traced to other DNA sequences in this sample. This rearrangement joins TRBV4-1 to TRBJ2-3, with 14 bases matching TRBD2. Germline CDR1 is MGHRA and CDR2 is YSYEKL. Trimming removed 3 bases from V and 5 bases from J; junction bases left unmatched: 1. The CDR3 extends over 15 amino acids. The chain's CDR3 is CASSQGLAGVDTQYF. The CDR3 nucleotides read TGCGCCAGCAGCCAGGGACTAGCGGGAGTAGATACGCAGTATTTT.

This chain connects TRBV21-1 to TRBJ2-7; TRBD2, the D gene given by the table, was not confirmed from the DNA. TRBV21-1 is a known pseudogene. The CDR3 has 14 residues. The CDR3 DNA follows: TGTGCCAGCAGCACTAGCGGGAACTCCTACGAGCAGTACTTC. Encoded protein: CASSTSGNSYEQYF.